This TCR beta chain is from a study of regulatory T cells in long-lasting Graves disease. General study results and limits: Among samples with persistent disease, TRBV28, TRBJ1-2 and TRBJ2-5 were favored.

V gave up 6 bases and J gave up 4 bases, with 15 bases separating them. This CDR3 comprises 14 residues. Germline V gene sequence: CDR1 MNHNS, CDR2 SASEGT. This clonotype has at least ten counts. The antigen remains undetermined. The time point denotes: newly diagnosed GD, antithyroid drugs for less than 3 months. There was RNA extracted from PBMCs, and the TCR library was made from it. To make TCR beta libraries, researchers used iRepertoire HTBI primers and Arm-PCR of CDR3 regions. TCRdb passed the multiplex PCR reads through MiXCR, listing each CDR3 protein once. The sample holds fewer than 500,000 distinct CDR3 sequences, 15% to 20% seen once. The data also belong to a second study, concerning T cells in Graves' hyperthyroidism and ophthalmopathy.

This sequence was found in a man in his forties with Graves disease. The input for sequencing was peripheral blood mononuclear cells (PBMCs), taken at new diagnosis, from a patient treated with antithyroid drugs. The chain employs TRBV6-1 and TRBJ2-5; no clear D gene. CDR3 region: CASSPDRSRETQYF. The CDR3 nucleotides are TGTGCCAGCAGCCCCGACCGATCCCGAGAGACCCAGTACTTC.